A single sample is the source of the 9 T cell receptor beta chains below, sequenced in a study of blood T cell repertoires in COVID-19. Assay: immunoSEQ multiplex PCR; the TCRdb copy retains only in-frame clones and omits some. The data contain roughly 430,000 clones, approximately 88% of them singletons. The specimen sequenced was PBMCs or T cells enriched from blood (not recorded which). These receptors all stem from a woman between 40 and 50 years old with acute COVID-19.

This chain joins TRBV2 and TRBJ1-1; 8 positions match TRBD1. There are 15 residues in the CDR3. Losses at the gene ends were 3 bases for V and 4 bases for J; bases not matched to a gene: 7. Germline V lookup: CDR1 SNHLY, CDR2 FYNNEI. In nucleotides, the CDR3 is TGTGCCAGCAGTGACGAGACAGGGGCGGCCACTGAAGCTTTCTTT. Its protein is CASSDETGAATEAFF.

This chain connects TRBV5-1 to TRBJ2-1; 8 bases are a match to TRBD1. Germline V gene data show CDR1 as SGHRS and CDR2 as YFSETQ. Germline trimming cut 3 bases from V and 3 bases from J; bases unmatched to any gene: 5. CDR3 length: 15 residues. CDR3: CASSYGTGFYNEQFF. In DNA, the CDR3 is TGCGCCAGCAGCTACGGGACAGGTTTCTACAATGAGCAGTTCTTC.

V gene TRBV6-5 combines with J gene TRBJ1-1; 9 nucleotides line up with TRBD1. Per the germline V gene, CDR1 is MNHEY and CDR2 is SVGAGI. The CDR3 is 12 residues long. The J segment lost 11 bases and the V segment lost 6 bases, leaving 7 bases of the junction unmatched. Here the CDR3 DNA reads TGTGCCAGCAGGAACCGGGACAGGGACGCTTTCTTT. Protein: CASRNRDRDAFF.

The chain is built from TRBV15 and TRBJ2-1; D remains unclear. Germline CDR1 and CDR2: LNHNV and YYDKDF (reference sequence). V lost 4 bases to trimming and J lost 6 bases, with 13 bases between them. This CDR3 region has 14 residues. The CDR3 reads CATSTSGLGNEQFF. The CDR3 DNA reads TGTGCCACCAGCACATCAGGTCTGGGCAATGAGCAGTTCTTC.

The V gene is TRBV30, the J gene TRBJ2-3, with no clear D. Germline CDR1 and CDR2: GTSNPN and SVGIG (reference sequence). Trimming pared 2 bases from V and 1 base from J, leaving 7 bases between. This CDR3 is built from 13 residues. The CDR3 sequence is CAWSRGRTDTQYF. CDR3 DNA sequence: TGTGCCTGGAGTCGTGGGCGCACAGATACGCAGTATTTT.

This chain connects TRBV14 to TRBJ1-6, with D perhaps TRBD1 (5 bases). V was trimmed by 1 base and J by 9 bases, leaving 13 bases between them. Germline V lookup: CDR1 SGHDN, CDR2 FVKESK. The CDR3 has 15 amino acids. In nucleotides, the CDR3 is TGTGCCAGCAGCCAAGGGGGGGTTCGGGGTTCACCCCTCCACTTT. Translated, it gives CASSQGGVRGSPLHF.

CDR3 in amino acids: CASSLGTGGTRSYGYTF. The CDR3, as DNA: TGCGCCAGCAGCTTGGGGACAGGGGGCACTCGGTCCTATGGCTACACCTTC. The chain joins TRBV5-1 to TRBJ1-2, with TRBD1 matching 11 bases. The germline V gene has CDR1 SGHRS and CDR2 YFSETQ. The CDR3 extends over 17 amino acids. J lost 4 bases, V lost 0 bases, and 8 bases had no gene match.

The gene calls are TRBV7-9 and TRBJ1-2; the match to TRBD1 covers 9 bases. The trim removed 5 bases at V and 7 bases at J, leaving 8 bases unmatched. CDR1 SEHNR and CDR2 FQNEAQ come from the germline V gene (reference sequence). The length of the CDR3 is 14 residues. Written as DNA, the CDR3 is TGTGCCAGCAGCCAGGGACAGGGAGGCTCTGGCTACACCTTC. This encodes CASSQGQGGSGYTF.

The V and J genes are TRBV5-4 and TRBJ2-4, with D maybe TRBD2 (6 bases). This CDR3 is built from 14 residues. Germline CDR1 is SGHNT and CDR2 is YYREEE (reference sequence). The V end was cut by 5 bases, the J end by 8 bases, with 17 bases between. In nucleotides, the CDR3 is TGTGCCAGCAGGCCCGGAGGGCAGGAGGACATTCAGTACTTC. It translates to CASRPGGQEDIQYF.